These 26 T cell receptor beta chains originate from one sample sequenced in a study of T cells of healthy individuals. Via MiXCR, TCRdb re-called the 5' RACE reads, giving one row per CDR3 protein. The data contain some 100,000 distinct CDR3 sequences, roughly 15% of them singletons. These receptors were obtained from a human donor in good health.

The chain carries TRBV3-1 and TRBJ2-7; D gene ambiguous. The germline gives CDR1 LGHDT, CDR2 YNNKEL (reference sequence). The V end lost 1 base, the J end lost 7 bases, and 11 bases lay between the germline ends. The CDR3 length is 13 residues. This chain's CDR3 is CASSQGQVQEQYF. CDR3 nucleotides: TGTGCCAGCAGCCAAGGCCAGGTTCAAGAGCAGTACTTC.

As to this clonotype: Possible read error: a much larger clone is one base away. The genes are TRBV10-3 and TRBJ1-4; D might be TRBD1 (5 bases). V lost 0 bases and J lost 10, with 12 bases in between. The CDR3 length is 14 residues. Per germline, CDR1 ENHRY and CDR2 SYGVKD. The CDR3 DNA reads TGTGCCATCAGTGAGTCGGTCACAGGAGGAAAACTGTTTTTT. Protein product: CAISESVTGGKLFF.

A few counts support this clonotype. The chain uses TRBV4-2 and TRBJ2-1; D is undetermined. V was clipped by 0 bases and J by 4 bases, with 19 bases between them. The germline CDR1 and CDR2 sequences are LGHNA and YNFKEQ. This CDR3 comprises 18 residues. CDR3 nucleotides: TGTGCCAGCAGCCAAGAACCACCATTCTCGGCTACTTACAATGAGCAGTTCTTC. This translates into CASSQEPPFSATYNEQFF.

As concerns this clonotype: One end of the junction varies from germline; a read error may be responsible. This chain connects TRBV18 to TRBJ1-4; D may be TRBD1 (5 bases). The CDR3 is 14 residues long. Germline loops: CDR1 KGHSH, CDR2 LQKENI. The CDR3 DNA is TGTACCAGCTCACCACCGGGGGTCAATGAAAAACTGTTTTTT. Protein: CTSSPPGVNEKLFF.

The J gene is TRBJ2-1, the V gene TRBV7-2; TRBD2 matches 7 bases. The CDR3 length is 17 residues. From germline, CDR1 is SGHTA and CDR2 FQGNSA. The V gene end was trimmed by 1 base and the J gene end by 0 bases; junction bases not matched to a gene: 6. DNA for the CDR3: TGTGCCAGCAGCTTAGGAATACGGGGGGACTCCTACAATGAGCAGTTCTTC. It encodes CASSLGIRGDSYNEQFF. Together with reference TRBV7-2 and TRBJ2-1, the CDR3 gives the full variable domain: GAGVSQSPSNKVTEKGKDVELRCDPISGHTALYWYRQSLGQGLEFLIYFQGNSAPDKSGLPSDRFSAERTGGSVSTLTIQRTQQEDSAVYLCASSLGIRGDSYNEQFFGPGTRLTVL.

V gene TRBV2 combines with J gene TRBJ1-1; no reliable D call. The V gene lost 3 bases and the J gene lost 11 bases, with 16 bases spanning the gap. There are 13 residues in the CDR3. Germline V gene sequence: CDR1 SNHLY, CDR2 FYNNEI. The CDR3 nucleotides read TGTGCCAGCAGTGAGATGGACGGCGGGAGGGCTTTCTTT. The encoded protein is CASSEMDGGRAFF.

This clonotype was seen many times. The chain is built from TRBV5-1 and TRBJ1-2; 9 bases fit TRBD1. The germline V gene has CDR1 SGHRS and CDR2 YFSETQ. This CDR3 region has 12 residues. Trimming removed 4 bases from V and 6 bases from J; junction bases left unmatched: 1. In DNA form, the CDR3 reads TGCGCCAGCAGCGGACAGGGGAATGGCTACACCTTC. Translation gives CASSGQGNGYTF.

The CDR3 DNA reads as TGTGCCAGCTCACCAAGGAGGGGACAGCCCCAGCATTTT. Amino acid sequence: CASSPRRGQPQHF. This chain links TRBV18 with TRBJ1-5; the D gene is possibly TRBD1 (5 bases). CDR1 and CDR2 (germline): KGHSH, LQKENI. CDR3 length: 13 residues. V was trimmed by 2 bases and J by 7 bases, leaving 9 bases between them.

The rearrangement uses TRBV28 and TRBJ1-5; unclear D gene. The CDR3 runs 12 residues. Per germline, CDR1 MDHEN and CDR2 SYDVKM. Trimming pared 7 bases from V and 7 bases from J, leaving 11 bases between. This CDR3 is CASTPDGQPQHF. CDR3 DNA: TGTGCCAGCACCCCCGACGGCCAGCCCCAGCATTTT.

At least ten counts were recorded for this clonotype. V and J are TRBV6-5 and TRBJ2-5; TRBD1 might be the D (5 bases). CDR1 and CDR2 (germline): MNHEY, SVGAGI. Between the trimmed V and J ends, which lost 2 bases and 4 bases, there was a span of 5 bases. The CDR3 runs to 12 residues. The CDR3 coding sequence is TGTGCCAGCAGTTACAGGGGAGAGACCCAGTACTTC. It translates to CASSYRGETQYF.

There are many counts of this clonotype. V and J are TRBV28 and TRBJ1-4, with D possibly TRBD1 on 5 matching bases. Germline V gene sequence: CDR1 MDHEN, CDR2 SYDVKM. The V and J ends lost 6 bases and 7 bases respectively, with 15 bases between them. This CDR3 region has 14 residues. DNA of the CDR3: TGTGCCAGCAGCCCCGGGGGGGGAGTTGAAAAACTGTTTTTT. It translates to CASSPGGGVEKLFF. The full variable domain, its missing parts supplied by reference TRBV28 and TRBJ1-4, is DVKVTQSSRYLVKRTGEKVFLECVQDMDHENMFWYRQDPGLGLRLIYFSYDVKMKEKGDIPEGYSVSREKKERFSLILESASTNQTSMYLCASSPGGGVEKLFFGSGTQLSVL.

The CDR3 DNA sequence: TGTGCCAGCAGCCAACTGGGGGGTAATTCACCCCTCCACTTT. Its translation is CASSQLGGNSPLHF. The chain uses TRBV3-1 and TRBJ1-6, with D possibly being TRBD1 (5 bases). Germline V CDR1 and CDR2: LGHDT, YNNKEL (reference sequence). Trimming stripped 2 bases from V and 6 bases from J, with 8 bases between. The CDR3 spans 14 residues.

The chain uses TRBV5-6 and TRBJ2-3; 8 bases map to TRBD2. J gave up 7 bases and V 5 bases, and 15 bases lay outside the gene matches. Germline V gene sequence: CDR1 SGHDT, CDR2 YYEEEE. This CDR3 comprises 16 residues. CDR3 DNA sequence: TGTGCCAGCAGGCATCTACTAGCGGTCGAGGGGTATACGCAGTATTTT. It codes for CASRHLLAVEGYTQYF.

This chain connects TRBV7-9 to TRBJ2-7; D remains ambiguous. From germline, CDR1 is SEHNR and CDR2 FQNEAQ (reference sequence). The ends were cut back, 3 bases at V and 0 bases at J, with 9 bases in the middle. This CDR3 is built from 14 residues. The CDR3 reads CASSFPQSSYEQYF. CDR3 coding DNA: TGTGCCAGCAGCTTCCCCCAGAGCTCCTACGAGCAGTACTTC. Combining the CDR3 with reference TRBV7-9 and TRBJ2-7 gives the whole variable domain DTGVSQNPRHKITKRGQNVTFRCDPISEHNRLYWYRQTLGQGPEFLTYFQNEAQLEKSRLLSDRFSAERPKGSFSTLEIQRTEQGDSAMYLCASSFPQSSYEQYFGPGTRLTVT.

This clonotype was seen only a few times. The CDR3 DNA reads as TGTGCCAGCAGTTATCGGGGTTCATCTGGAAACACCATATATTTT. Translating gives CASSYRGSSGNTIYF. The chain carries TRBV6-5 and TRBJ1-3, with D hard to call. The V and J ends lost 3 bases and 1 base respectively, with 10 bases between them. CDR3 length: 15 residues. Germline CDR1 reads MNHEY; CDR2 reads SVGAGI.

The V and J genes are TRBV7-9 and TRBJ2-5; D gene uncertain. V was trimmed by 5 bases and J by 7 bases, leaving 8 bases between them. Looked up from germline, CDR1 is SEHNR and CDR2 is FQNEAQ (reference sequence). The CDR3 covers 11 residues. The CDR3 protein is CASSQSGTQYF. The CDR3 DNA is TGTGCCAGCAGCCAAAGTGGGACCCAGTACTTC.

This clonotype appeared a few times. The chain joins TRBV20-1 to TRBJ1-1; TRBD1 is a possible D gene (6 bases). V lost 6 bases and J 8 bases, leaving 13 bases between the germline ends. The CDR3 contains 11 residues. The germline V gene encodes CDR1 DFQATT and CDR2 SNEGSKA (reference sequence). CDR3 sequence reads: CSAIYGTEAFF. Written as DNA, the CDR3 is TGCAGTGCGATATACGGGACAGAAGCTTTCTTT.

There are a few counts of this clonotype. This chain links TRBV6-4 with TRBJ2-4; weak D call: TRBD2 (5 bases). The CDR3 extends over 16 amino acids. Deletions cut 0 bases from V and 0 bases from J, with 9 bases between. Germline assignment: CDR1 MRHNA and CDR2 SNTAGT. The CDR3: CASSDSSGLAKNIQYF. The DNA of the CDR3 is TGTGCCAGCAGTGACTCGAGCGGCCTAGCCAAAAACATTCAGTACTTC.

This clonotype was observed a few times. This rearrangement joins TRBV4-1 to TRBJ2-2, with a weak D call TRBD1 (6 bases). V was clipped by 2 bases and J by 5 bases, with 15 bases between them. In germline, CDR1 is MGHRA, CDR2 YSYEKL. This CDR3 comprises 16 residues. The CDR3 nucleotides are TGCGCCAGCAGCCAATCCCCGCTTACAGGGACCGGGGAGCTGTTTTTT. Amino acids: CASSQSPLTGTGELFF.

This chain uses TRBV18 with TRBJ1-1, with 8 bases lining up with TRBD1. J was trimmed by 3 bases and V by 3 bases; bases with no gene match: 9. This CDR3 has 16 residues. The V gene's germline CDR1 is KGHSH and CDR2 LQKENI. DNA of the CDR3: TGTGCCAGCTCACCTCGAGAGACAGGGGAGGACACTGAAGCTTTCTTT. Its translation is CASSPRETGEDTEAFF.

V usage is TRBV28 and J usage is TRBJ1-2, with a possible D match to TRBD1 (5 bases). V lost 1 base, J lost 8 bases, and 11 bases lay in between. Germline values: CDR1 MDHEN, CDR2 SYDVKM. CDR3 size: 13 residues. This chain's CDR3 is CASSLSKGEGYTF. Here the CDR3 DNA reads TGTGCCAGCAGTTTATCCAAAGGGGAAGGCTACACCTTC.

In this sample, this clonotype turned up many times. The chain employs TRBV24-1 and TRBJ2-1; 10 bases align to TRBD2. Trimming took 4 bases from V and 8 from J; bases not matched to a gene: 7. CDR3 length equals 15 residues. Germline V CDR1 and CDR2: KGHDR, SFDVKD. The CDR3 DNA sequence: TGTGCCACCAGTGACAAGGGACTAGCGCTCGATGAGCAGTTCTTC. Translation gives CATSDKGLALDEQFF.

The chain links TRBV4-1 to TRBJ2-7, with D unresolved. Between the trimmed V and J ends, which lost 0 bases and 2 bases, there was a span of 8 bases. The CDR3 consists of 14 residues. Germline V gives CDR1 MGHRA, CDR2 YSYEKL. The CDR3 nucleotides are TGCGCCAGCAGCCAAGAGGTCGGACCCTACGAGCAGTACTTC. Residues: CASSQEVGPYEQYF.

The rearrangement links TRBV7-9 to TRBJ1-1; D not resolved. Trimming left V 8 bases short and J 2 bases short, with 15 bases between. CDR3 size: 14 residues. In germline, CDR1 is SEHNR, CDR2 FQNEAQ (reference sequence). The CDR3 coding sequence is TGTGCCAGCTTTTCGCGGAACTCTAACACTGAAGCTTTCTTT. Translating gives CASFSRNSNTEAFF.

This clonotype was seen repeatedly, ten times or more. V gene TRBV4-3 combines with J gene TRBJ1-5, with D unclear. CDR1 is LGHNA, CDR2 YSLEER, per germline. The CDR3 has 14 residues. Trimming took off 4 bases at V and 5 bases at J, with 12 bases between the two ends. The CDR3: CASSRGGLDQPQHF. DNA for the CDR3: TGCGCCAGCAGCCGGGGAGGCTTGGATCAGCCCCAGCATTTT.

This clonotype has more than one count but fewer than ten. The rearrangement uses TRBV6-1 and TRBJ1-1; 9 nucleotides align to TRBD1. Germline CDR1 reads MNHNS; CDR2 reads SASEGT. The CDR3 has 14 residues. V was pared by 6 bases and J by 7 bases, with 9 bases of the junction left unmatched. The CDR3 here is CASRSTGGGGEAFF. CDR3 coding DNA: TGTGCCAGCAGATCGACAGGGGGGGGAGGTGAAGCTTTCTTT.